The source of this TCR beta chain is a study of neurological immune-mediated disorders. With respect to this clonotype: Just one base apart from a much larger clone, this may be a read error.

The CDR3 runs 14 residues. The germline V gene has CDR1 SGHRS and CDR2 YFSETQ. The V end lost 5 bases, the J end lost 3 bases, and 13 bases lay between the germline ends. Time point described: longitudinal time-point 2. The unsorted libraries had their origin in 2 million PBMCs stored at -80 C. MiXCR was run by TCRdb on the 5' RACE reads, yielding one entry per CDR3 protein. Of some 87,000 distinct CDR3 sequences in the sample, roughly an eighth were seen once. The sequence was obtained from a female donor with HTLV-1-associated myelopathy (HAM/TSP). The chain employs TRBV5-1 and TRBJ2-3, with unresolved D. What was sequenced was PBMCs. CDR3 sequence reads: CASSMGKVTDTQYF. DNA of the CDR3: TGCGCCAGCAGTATGGGGAAGGTGACAGATACGCAGTATTTT.